The present T cell receptor (beta chain) was sequenced within a study of blood T cell repertoires in COVID-19 (TCRdb year 2020). Some background on the complete study: Collaborator samples came from the United States, Italy and Spain and covered acute and convalescent phases of COVID-19. The prospective study material was composed of cDNA or gDNA derived from T cells, B-cell-depleted T cells, or PBMCs. The dataset comprised deeply sampled blood TCRbeta repertoires from subjects exposed to, actively infected with, or recovered from COVID-19. A freely available public database, intended as a resource for researchers studying the immune response to SARS-CoV-2, is where the repertoires were released. Samples came from the ongoing ImmuneRACE study (first 160 participants) plus 1,254 subjects from 6 global collaborators. Sample metadata almost always included a de-identified subject ID, COVID-19 status, age in years and sex. Where HLA class I and class II types were available, the types were taken from metadata supplied by the sample provider, not from assay-based typing.

As to this clone: This clone's antigen is unknown. Base qualities are not at hand, and no much larger clone is one base apart.

Based on the germline V gene (reference sequence), the CDR1 and CDR2 sequences are SGHNT and YYREEE. The germline V end is reduced by 2 bases and the J end by 2 bases; junction bases left unmatched: 11. From cysteine to phenylalanine, the CDR3 is 17 amino acids long. Only CDR3 DNA remains: 51 bases, in frame from the first base. Each collaborating institution followed its own protocols to collect whole blood in K2EDTA tubes. For TCRbeta analysis, collaborator samples were shipped as frozen whole blood, as isolated PBMCs, or as DNA extracted from either sample type. General findings and caveats noted by the study authors: Clinical and demographic metadata were provided uncurated, with the amount varying by source and participant.

TCRbeta CDR3 regions were amplified from genomic DNA by means of the immunoSEQ Assay, a bias-controlled multiplex PCR. In the source study's methods: Within the assay, amplification of reference gene primers was used to estimate how many nucleated cells each sample contained. Sequence reads were collapsed and filtered to measure the absolute abundance of every unique TCRbeta CDR3 rearrangement. Productive Simpson clonality was computed per sample as the square root of Simpson's diversity index over productive rearrangements. TCRdb limited this immuneACCESS table to in-frame rearrangements with V and J called. A share of clones is missing; checked studies link under half to unresolved V genes, and the rest is unexplained. The V and J calls and clone size come from that table; D and trimming were worked out from the DNA. Here the sample has roughly 250,000 clones; about four fifths occur a single time. Of the sample, approximately 4.8% falls within the top ten clones.

The clonotype was recovered from a man aged 45-65 years with active or convalescent COVID-19. Sequences were obtained from peripheral blood. The rearrangement joined TRBV5-4 to TRBJ2-3; 7 junctional bases match TRBD2. The nucleotides read TGTGCCAGCAGCTTAGGAAGACGAGCGGGAATCACAGATACGCAGTATTTT. Its amino acids are CASSLGRRAGITDTQYF.